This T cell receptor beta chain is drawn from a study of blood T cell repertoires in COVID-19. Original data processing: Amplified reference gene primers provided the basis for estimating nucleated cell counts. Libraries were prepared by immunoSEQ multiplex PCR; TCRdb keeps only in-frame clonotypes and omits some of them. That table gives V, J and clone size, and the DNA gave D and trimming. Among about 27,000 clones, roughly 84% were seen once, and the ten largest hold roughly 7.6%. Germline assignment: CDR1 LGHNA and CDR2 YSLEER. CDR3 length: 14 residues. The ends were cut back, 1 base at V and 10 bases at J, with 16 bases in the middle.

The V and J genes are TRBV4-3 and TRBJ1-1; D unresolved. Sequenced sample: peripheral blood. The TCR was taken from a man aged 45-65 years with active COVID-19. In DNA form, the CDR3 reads TGCGCCAGCAGCCAAGGAGGGAACCGCCTTACAGCTTTCTTT. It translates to CASSQGGNRLTAFF.